This note documents a single T cell receptor beta chain sequence. Its antigen is currently unknown. Primers: 60 Vbeta forward and 13 Jbeta reverse. Method: immunoSEQ multiplex PCR; TCRdb's copy keeps in-frame clones and lacks some. This repertoire shows 140,000 to 150,000 clones, over 65% found once; its top ten account for 10% to 15%. The data stem from a study of cytomegalovirus exposure and HLA in healthy donors. Each of the donors was a healthy bone marrow donor. V was cut by 5 bases and J by 3 bases, with 10 bases left in between. This CDR3 spans 14 amino acids. From germline, CDR1 is MNHEY and CDR2 SVGAGI. Study conclusions and caveats: TCR beta chains numbering some 160 were designated cytomegalovirus-associated. Sequencing likely caused a cluster of highly shared sequence variants. Researchers reported in a later analysis that a missense DCLRE1C variant was tied to TCR beta V- and J-gene trimming.

This chain joins TRBV6-5 and TRBJ1-4; a possible D gene is TRBD1 (5 bases). The sample taken for sequencing was PBMCs. This receptor was identified in a man aged 35 to 55 in good health and CMV-seropositive. The CDR3 region is CASSPGPANEKLFF. Written as DNA, the CDR3 is TGTGCCAGCAGTCCAGGGCCGGCTAATGAAAAACTGTTTTTT.